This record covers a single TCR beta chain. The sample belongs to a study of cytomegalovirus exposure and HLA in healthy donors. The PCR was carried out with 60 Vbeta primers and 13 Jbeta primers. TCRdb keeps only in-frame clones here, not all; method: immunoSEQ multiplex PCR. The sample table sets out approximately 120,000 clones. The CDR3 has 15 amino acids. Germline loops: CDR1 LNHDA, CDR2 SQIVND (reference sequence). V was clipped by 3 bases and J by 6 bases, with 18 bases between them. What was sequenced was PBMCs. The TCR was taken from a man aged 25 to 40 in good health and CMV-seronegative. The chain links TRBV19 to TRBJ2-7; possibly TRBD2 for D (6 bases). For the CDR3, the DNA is TGTGCCAGTAGTATCAAGGGGACTGCTGGTGGCGAGCAGTACTTC. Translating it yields CASSIKGTAGGEQYF.